What follows are 3 T cell receptor beta chains derived from one specimen sequenced in a study of cytomegalovirus exposure and HLA in healthy donors. The PCR was carried out with 60 Vbeta primers and 13 Jbeta primers. Assay used: immunoSEQ multiplex PCR; TCRdb lists only in-frame clones, some missing. The listing records 100,000 to 150,000 clones. The specimen sequenced was PBMCs. Receptors were obtained from a woman in her thirties or forties in good health and CMV-seronegative.

The rearrangement links TRBV7-2 to TRBJ1-3, with D unclear. The length of the CDR3 is 14 residues. Trimming took off 2 bases at V and 4 bases at J, with 9 bases between the two ends. CDR1 is SGHTA and CDR2 is FQGNSA in the germline V gene. Here the CDR3 reads CASSLTPQGNTIYF. The CDR3 coding sequence is TGTGCCAGCAGCTTAACCCCCCAGGGAAACACCATATATTTT.

Points on this clone: Mismatch with germline at one junction end may stem from a read error. The V call is TRBV19, the J call TRBJ1-5; the D is unclear. CDR1 LNHDA and CDR2 SQIVND come from the germline V gene (reference sequence). The CDR3 is 12 residues long. The CDR3 nucleotides are TGTGCCAGTAGAATAGGAGATCAGCCCCAGCATTTT. Its translation is CASRIGDQPQHF.

This sequence joins TRBV9 and TRBJ1-2, with 9 bases that match TRBD1. Germline V gives CDR1 SGDLS, CDR2 YYNGEE. The CDR3 runs to 13 residues. The trim removed 4 bases at V and 7 bases at J, leaving 5 bases unmatched. In DNA form, the CDR3 reads TGTGCCAGCAGCAGCCTACAGGGGGCTGGCTACACCTTC. It codes for CASSSLQGAGYTF.